This record covers a single T cell receptor (beta chain). Antigen: not known. The stimulus was lysate of CMV-infected fibroblasts, 10 ug/mL. CD40L-negative CD69-negative CD45RO-high memory CD4+ T cells were sorted as populations depleted of antigen-responding cells. The data were obtained in a study of persistence of HIV-infected CD4 T cells. About the study: Isolated cells were CMV- and HIV-1 Gag-responding CD4+ T cells.

Trimming cost V 5 bases and J 1 base, with 9 bases left between them. This CDR3 contains 13 residues. Sequencing used immunoSEQ version 4 in survey mode. Profiling relied on immunoSEQ multiplex PCR, and the TCRdb table lists in-frame clones only, not all of them. The data show tens of thousands of clones, roughly 82% seen once. Study-wide results and caveats: Degenerate expanded CDR3beta sequences were enriched among CMV- and Gag-responding cells.

The material was CD4+ T cells sorted from PBMCs after approximately 20-hour stimulation, obtained from a patient who received antiretroviral therapy. The TCR originated in an adult woman with HIV who was CMV-seropositive. V usage is TRBV12-3 or TRBV12-4 and J usage is TRBJ2-7, with D possibly matching TRBD2 (7 bases). DNA for the CDR3: TGTGCCAGCAGTAGGGGGGGGTCCTACGAGCAGTACTTC. Protein product: CASSRGGSYEQYF.